This T cell receptor (beta chain) was recorded in a study of blood T cell repertoires in COVID-19. Study-level background: The United States, Italy and Spain provided the acute and convalescent COVID-19 samples. The cDNA or gDNA used as material had been derived from T cells, B-cell-depleted T cells, or PBMCs.

Original handling: Amplification from reference gene primers served as the basis for estimated nucleated cell counts. Clones were read by immunoSEQ multiplex PCR, and TCRdb kept only the in-frame ones, dropping some. V and J calls and clone size are given by that table; D and trimming were obtained from the DNA. The data hold 80,000 to 100,000 clones, with approximately 79% observed a single time. This CDR3 has 14 amino acids. CDR1 is SGHTA, CDR2 FQGNSA, per germline. V lost 1 base to trimming and J lost 1 base, with 8 bases between them. Patients from Seattle were sampled longitudinally, starting during active infection.

The sequencing input was peripheral blood. This clonotype was sampled from a man between 70 and 80 years old with COVID-19, enrolled during active disease. This sequence joins TRBV7-2 and TRBJ2-7; a possible D gene is TRBD2 (6 bases). This CDR3 reads CASSLVAGSYEQYF. CDR3 nucleotide sequence: TGTGCCAGCAGCTTAGTGGCGGGATCCTACGAGCAGTACTTC.